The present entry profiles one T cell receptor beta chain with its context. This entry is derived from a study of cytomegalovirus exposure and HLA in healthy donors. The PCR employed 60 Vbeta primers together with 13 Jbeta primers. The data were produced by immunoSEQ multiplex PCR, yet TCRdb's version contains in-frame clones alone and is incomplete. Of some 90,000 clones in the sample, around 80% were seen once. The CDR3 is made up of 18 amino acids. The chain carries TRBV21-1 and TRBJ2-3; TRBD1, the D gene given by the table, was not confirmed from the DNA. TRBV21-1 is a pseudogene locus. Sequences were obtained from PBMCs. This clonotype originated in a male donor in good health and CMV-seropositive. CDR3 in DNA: TGTGCCAGCAGCAAAGGGGGGCACGGCAGTCCTAGCACAGATACGCAGTATTTT. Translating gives CASSKGGHGSPSTDTQYF.